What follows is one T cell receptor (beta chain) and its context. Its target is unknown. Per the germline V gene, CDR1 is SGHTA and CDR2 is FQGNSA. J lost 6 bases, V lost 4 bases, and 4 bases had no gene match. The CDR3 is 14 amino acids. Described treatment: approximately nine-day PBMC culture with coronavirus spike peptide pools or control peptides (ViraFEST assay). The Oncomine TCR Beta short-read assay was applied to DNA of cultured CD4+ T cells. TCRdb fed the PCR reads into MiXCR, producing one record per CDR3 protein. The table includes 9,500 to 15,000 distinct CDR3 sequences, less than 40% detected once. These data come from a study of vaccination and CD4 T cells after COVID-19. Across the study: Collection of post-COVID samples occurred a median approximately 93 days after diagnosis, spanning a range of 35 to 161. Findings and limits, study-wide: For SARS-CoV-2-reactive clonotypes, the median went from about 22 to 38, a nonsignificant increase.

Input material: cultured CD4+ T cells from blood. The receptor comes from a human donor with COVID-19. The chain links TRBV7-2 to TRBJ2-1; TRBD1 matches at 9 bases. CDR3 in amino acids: CASSSRDRANEQFF. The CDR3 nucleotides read TGTGCCAGCAGCTCCCGGGACAGGGCCAATGAGCAGTTCTTC.